This T cell receptor beta chain was identified in a study of T-cell reconstitution after alpha-beta-depleted transplantation in children. TCRbeta library preparation incorporated unique molecular identifiers. Each CDR3 protein gets one entry after TCRdb re-called the PCR reads with MiXCR. The sample contains approximately 800,000 distinct CDR3 sequences, under 20% of which appear only once. CDR3 length: 16 residues. The ends were cut back, 3 bases at V and 0 bases at J, with 15 bases in the middle. CDR1 and CDR2 from the germline V gene are MNHEY and SMNVEV (reference sequence). Comment on this clonotype: Its antigen is still unknown.

Study-wide points: Diversity of TCRbeta at day 60 was high in some patients, arising from surviving recipient T cells and thymic progenitors. At one year after transplant, newly produced T cells mostly accounted for T-cell counts and diversity. There were reportedly several hundred expanded graft clones from which alpha-beta T cells came about two months after transplant.

V is TRBV27 and J is TRBJ2-7; no clear D gene. Sequencing was performed on PBMCs, mostly from graft donor cells, taken 360 days after TCRalphabeta/CD19-depleted stem cell transplant. The clonotype comes from a male patient younger than 18 who had a stem cell transplant for acute lymphoblastic leukemia, so the T cells may come from the graft donor. CDR3 loop: CASSLAETPSSYEQYF. In DNA, the CDR3 is TGTGCCAGCAGTTTGGCCGAGACGCCTAGCTCCTACGAGCAGTACTTC.